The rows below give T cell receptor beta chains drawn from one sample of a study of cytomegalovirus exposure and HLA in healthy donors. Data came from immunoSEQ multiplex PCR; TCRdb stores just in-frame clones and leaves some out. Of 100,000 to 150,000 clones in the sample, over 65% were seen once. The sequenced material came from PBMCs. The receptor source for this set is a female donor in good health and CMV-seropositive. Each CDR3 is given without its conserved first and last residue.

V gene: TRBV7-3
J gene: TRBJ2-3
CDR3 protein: ASSLGLAGDTQY

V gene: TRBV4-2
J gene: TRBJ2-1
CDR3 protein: ASSQDRGLAGVHF

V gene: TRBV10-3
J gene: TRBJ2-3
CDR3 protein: AISPTSGTDTQY

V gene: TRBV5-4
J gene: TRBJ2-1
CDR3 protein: ASSLKLAGEGEQF

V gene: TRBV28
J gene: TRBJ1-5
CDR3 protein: ASRASDQPQH

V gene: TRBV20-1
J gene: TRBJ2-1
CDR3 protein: SAPRDSVEF

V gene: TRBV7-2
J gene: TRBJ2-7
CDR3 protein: ASSLVGQGLDEQY

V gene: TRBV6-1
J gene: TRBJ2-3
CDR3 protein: ASSAVGVRDTQY

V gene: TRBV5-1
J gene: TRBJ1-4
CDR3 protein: ASSWGATGGHEKLF

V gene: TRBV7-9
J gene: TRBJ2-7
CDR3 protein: ASSFGSSYEQY